This T cell receptor (beta chain) was observed in a study of T cell responses to AZD1222 COVID-19 vaccine. Study-wide points: Dominant CD4 TCR responses targeted spike regions 160-218 and 743-854.

The repertoire was sequenced with immunoSEQ multiplex PCR; TCRdb's copy has only in-frame clones and lacks some. The sample records 80,000 to 95,000 clones, approximately 90% being singletons. This clone came up a few times. Antigen: not known. The source material was peripheral blood, sampled on day 0 of AZD1222 vaccination. The source of this sequence is an adult in good health.

The CDR3 nucleotides are TGTGCCAGCCTAGGACGAATTAACTATGGCTACACCTTC. This codes for CASLGRINYGYTF. The chain joins TRBV5-6 to TRBJ1-2, with D uncertain. V was clipped by 7 bases and J by 1 base, with 11 bases between them. The CDR3 loop spans 13 amino acids. Per germline, CDR1 SGHDT and CDR2 YYEEEE.